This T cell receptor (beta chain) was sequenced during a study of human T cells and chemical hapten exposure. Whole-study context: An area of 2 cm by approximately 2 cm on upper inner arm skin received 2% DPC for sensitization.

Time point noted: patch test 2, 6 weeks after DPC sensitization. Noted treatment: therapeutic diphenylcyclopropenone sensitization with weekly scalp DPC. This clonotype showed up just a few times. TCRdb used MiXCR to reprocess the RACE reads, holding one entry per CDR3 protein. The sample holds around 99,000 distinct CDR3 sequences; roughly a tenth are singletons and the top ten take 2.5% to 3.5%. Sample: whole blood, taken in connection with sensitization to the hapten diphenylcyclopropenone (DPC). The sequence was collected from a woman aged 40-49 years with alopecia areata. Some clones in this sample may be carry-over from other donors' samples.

The CDR3 loop is CASSPLTDTYNEQFF. Here the CDR3 DNA reads TGTGCCAGCTCACCACTAACAGACACCTACAATGAGCAGTTCTTC. The genes are TRBV18 and TRBJ2-1; D gene ambiguous. The germline gives CDR1 KGHSH, CDR2 LQKENI. There are 15 residues in the CDR3. V lost 1 base to trimming and J lost 2 bases, with 9 bases between them.